This TCR beta chain was sequenced for a study of blood T cell repertoires in COVID-19. Study-wide context: The United States, Italy and Spain provided the acute and convalescent COVID-19 samples. Sources were T cells, B-cell-depleted T cells, or PBMCs; the material itself was cDNA or gDNA.

Germline loops: CDR1 LNHDA, CDR2 SQIVND (reference sequence). The V end lost 6 bases, the J end lost 4 bases, and 16 bases lay between the germline ends. CDR3 length: 16 residues. Per the study methods: Reference gene primer amplification gave nucleated cell count estimates. Repertoires were generated with immunoSEQ multiplex PCR, while TCRdb's copy carries only in-frame clones and drops some. V and J calls plus clone size are reproduced from that table; the DNA served to infer D and trimming. The table shows 50,000 to 65,000 clones, with approximately 87% occurring only once. This rearrangement joins TRBV19 to TRBJ2-6, with D maybe TRBD2 (6 bases). The receptor was isolated from a man aged 40-55 years with active COVID-19. The sample consisted of peripheral blood. The CDR3 spells CASSPGGKRGANVLTF. The CDR3 nucleotides are TGTGCCAGTAGCCCCGGAGGGAAGAGAGGGGCCAACGTCCTGACTTTC. The full variable domain, rest sourced from reference TRBV19 and TRBJ2-6, is DGGITQSPKYLFRKEGQNVTLSCEQNLNHDAMYWYRQDPGQGLRLIYYSQIVNDFQKGDIAEGYSVSREKKESFPLTVTSAQKNPTAFYLCASSPGGKRGANVLTFGAGSRLTVL.